The T cell receptor (beta chain) under discussion was sequenced for a study of T-cell reconstitution after alpha-beta-depleted transplantation in children. It was with unique molecular identifiers that the TCRbeta library was prepared. TCRdb re-called the PCR reads through MiXCR, storing one row per CDR3 protein. The sample has about 690,000 distinct CDR3 sequences, 16% seen once. This clonotype was seen many times. The CDR3 is made up of 14 amino acids. V lost 1 base, J lost 10 bases, and 11 bases lay in between. Germline-derived CDR1 and CDR2 are SGHTA and FQGNSA. The chain couples TRBV7-2 to TRBJ1-6; D gene uncertain. The sample here was PBMCs from the stem cell graft donor, taken from the stem cell graft. This receptor was taken from a human donor who donated a stem cell graft to a child with acute myeloid leukemia. This CDR3 is CASSLVGDASPLHF. As DNA, the CDR3 is TGTGCCAGCAGCTTAGTGGGAGATGCGTCACCCCTCCACTTT.